This is a list of T cell receptor beta chains from one sample in a study of long-term antiretroviral therapy in people with HIV. Sequenced by immunoSEQ multiplex PCR; TCRdb stores in-frame clones only, minus some. The sample consists of 34,000 or so clones, roughly 84% of them appearing once. This sample comprised unsorted PBMCs, obtained just over 2.7 years before starting antiretroviral therapy. These receptors were obtained from a woman aged 30 to 39 with HIV. Both conserved end residues are part of each CDR3. Fields, in order: V gene, D gene, J gene, CDR3 length, clone size, CDR3 DNA, CDR3 protein. D genes are given only for firm matches. The size entry is marked missing in some rows and otherwise reads once, few, many or a size class.

v_call: TRBV9; d_call: NA; j_call: TRBJ2-7; cdr3_length: 17; clone_size: NA; cdr3_nt: TGTGCCAGCAGTGGAGCGGATGTGGTCGGGAAAGCCTACGAGCAGTACTTC; cdr3_aa: CASSGADVVGKAYEQYF
v_call: TRBV7-3; d_call: TRBD1; j_call: TRBJ2-1; cdr3_length: 15; clone_size: once; cdr3_nt: TGTGCCAGCAGCTTACAGGGGGCGCCTTACAATGAGCAGTTCTTC; cdr3_aa: CASSLQGAPYNEQFF
v_call: TRBV7-9; d_call: NA; j_call: TRBJ1-1; cdr3_length: 11; clone_size: NA; cdr3_nt: TGTGCCAGCAGCTTAGCCACTGAAGCTTTCTTT; cdr3_aa: CASSLATEAFF
v_call: TRBV6-6; d_call: NA; j_call: TRBJ1-1; cdr3_length: 11; clone_size: once; cdr3_nt: TGTGCCAGCAGTGGGGATACTGAAGCTTTCTTT; cdr3_aa: CASSGDTEAFF
v_call: TRBV27; d_call: TRBD1; j_call: TRBJ1-5; cdr3_length: 15; clone_size: NA; cdr3_nt: TGTGCCAGCAGTCCATACAGGGGCGAAAATCAGCCCCAGCATTTT; cdr3_aa: CASSPYRGENQPQHF
v_call: TRBV7-3; d_call: NA; j_call: TRBJ2-7; cdr3_length: 14; clone_size: NA; cdr3_nt: TGTGCCAGCAGCTTAGGGCAGCCTGGGGGAGAGCAGTACTTC; cdr3_aa: CASSLGQPGGEQYF
v_call: TRBV5-5; d_call: TRBD1; j_call: TRBJ2-3; cdr3_length: 16; clone_size: NA; cdr3_nt: TGTGCCAGCAGTTCCATCCCGGGGACAGCCCAGAGGACGCAGTATTTT; cdr3_aa: CASSSIPGTAQRTQYF
v_call: TRBV5-1; d_call: NA; j_call: TRBJ1-5; cdr3_length: 16; clone_size: NA; cdr3_nt: TGCGCCAGCAGCCCGGACGGGGATTTAGGCAATCAGCCCCAGCATTTT; cdr3_aa: CASSPDGDLGNQPQHF
v_call: TRBV29-1; d_call: NA; j_call: TRBJ2-1; cdr3_length: 12; clone_size: NA; cdr3_nt: TGCAGCGTTGTAGAACGTTACAATGAGCAGTTCTTC; cdr3_aa: CSVVERYNEQFF
v_call: TRBV29-1; d_call: NA; j_call: TRBJ2-6; cdr3_length: 14; clone_size: NA; cdr3_nt: TGCAGCGTTAGAGGTATCTCTGGGGCCAACGTCCTGACTTTC; cdr3_aa: CSVRGISGANVLTF
v_call: TRBV10-3; d_call: TRBD1; j_call: TRBJ2-1; cdr3_length: 14; clone_size: NA; cdr3_nt: TGTGCCATCAGCCCGACAGGGGGGATCAATGAGCAGTTCTTC; cdr3_aa: CAISPTGGINEQFF
v_call: TRBV9; d_call: NA; j_call: TRBJ2-3; cdr3_length: 13; clone_size: NA; cdr3_nt: TGTGCCAGCAGCGTGATGAGTGGGGATACGCAGTATTTT; cdr3_aa: CASSVMSGDTQYF
v_call: TRBV6-6; d_call: NA; j_call: TRBJ1-2; cdr3_length: 14; clone_size: medium-sized; cdr3_nt: TGTGCCAGCACCCCCGGGACACGCGCTAGCGGCTACACCTTC; cdr3_aa: CASTPGTRASGYTF
v_call: TRBV14; d_call: NA; j_call: TRBJ2-2; cdr3_length: 15; clone_size: few; cdr3_nt: TGTGCCAGCAGCCGATCACTAGCGAACACCGGGGAGCTGTTTTTT; cdr3_aa: CASSRSLANTGELFF
v_call: TRBV19; d_call: NA; j_call: TRBJ1-2; cdr3_length: 15; clone_size: NA; cdr3_nt: TGTGCCAGTAGTGGAGGAAAGACAGCTAACTATGGCTACACCTTC; cdr3_aa: CASSGGKTANYGYTF
v_call: TRBV5-1; d_call: NA; j_call: TRBJ1-1; cdr3_length: 13; clone_size: NA; cdr3_nt: TGCGCCAGCAGCTTGACGGTGAACACTGAAGCTTTCTTT; cdr3_aa: CASSLTVNTEAFF
v_call: TRBV5-1; d_call: NA; j_call: TRBJ1-4; cdr3_length: 12; clone_size: NA; cdr3_nt: TGCGCCAGCAGTGGGGACAATGAAAAACTGTTTTTT; cdr3_aa: CASSGDNEKLFF
v_call: TRBV6-5; d_call: NA; j_call: TRBJ1-1; cdr3_length: 13; clone_size: NA; cdr3_nt: TGTGCCAGCAGTAGAGAGGGGAACACTGAAGCTTTCTTT; cdr3_aa: CASSREGNTEAFF
v_call: TRBV10-1; d_call: TRBD1; j_call: TRBJ1-5; cdr3_length: 18; clone_size: NA; cdr3_nt: TGCGCCAGCAGTGAGTCGACTCTTTACAGGGGGCCCAATCAGCCCCAGCATTTT; cdr3_aa: CASSESTLYRGPNQPQHF
v_call: TRBV20-1; d_call: NA; j_call: TRBJ1-2; cdr3_length: 10; clone_size: NA; cdr3_nt: TGCAGTGCCTGGGCCGATGGCTACACCTTC; cdr3_aa: CSAWADGYTF
v_call: TRBV7-9; d_call: TRBD1; j_call: TRBJ2-4; cdr3_length: 14; clone_size: NA; cdr3_nt: TGTGCCAGCAGCTCGACAGGGGGCGAGGACATTCAGTACTTC; cdr3_aa: CASSSTGGEDIQYF
v_call: TRBV9; d_call: NA; j_call: TRBJ2-5; cdr3_length: 16; clone_size: NA; cdr3_nt: TGTGCCAGCAGCGTAGGAGTACTATTGGGGAGGGAGACCCAGTACTTC; cdr3_aa: CASSVGVLLGRETQYF
v_call: TRBV5-6; d_call: NA; j_call: TRBJ1-1; cdr3_length: 16; clone_size: NA; cdr3_nt: TGTGCCAGCAGCTTGTTAGGGGCAGCATCGAACACTGAAGCTTTCTTT; cdr3_aa: CASSLLGAASNTEAFF
v_call: TRBV2; d_call: NA; j_call: TRBJ1-6; cdr3_length: 16; clone_size: once; cdr3_nt: TGTGCCAGCACGATCCGGGGGAGTCGCGATAATTCACCCCTCCACTTT; cdr3_aa: CASTIRGSRDNSPLHF
v_call: TRBV5-1; d_call: NA; j_call: TRBJ2-3; cdr3_length: 14; clone_size: NA; cdr3_nt: TGCGCCAGCAGCAATAGCGGAGGCACAGATACGCAGTATTTT; cdr3_aa: CASSNSGGTDTQYF
v_call: TRBV19; d_call: NA; j_call: TRBJ1-5; cdr3_length: 17; clone_size: NA; cdr3_nt: TGTGCCAGTAGTATATTCTTCGAGGGGTTAAGCAATCAGCCCCAGCATTTT; cdr3_aa: CASSIFFEGLSNQPQHF
v_call: TRBV7-8; d_call: NA; j_call: TRBJ2-2; cdr3_length: 15; clone_size: NA; cdr3_nt: TGTGCCAGCAGCTTGGGGACCGCGAACACCGGGGAGCTGTTTTTT; cdr3_aa: CASSLGTANTGELFF
v_call: TRBV6-1; d_call: TRBD1; j_call: TRBJ1-2; cdr3_length: 16; clone_size: once; cdr3_nt: TGTGCCAGCAGTGAACCGGGACAGGACCTTAACTATGGCTACACCTTC; cdr3_aa: CASSEPGQDLNYGYTF
v_call: TRBV5-1; d_call: NA; j_call: TRBJ1-1; cdr3_length: 15; clone_size: NA; cdr3_nt: TGCGCCAGCAGCTTCCATACAGGGCTGGACACTGAAGCTTTCTTT; cdr3_aa: CASSFHTGLDTEAFF
v_call: TRBV27; d_call: TRBD2; j_call: TRBJ2-5; cdr3_length: 17; clone_size: NA; cdr3_nt: TGTGCCAGCAAGCTAACCGGGACTAGCGGGAGACAAGAGACCCAGTACTTC; cdr3_aa: CASKLTGTSGRQETQYF
v_call: TRBV15; d_call: NA; j_call: TRBJ1-1; cdr3_length: 14; clone_size: NA; cdr3_nt: TGTGCCACCAGCAGGGGCAGAGTGAACACTGAAGCTTTCTTT; cdr3_aa: CATSRGRVNTEAFF
v_call: TRBV15; d_call: NA; j_call: TRBJ1-5; cdr3_length: 12; clone_size: NA; cdr3_nt: TGTGCCACCAGCAGAGACAATCAGCCCCAGCATTTT; cdr3_aa: CATSRDNQPQHF
v_call: TRBV6-1; d_call: NA; j_call: TRBJ1-2; cdr3_length: 9; clone_size: once; cdr3_nt: TGTGCCAGCAGCGAGGACAGATGGTTC; cdr3_aa: CASSEDRWF
v_call: TRBV6-5; d_call: NA; j_call: TRBJ1-3; cdr3_length: 15; clone_size: NA; cdr3_nt: NA; cdr3_aa: CATSSGQGWGNTIYF
v_call: TRBV7-2; d_call: NA; j_call: TRBJ2-1; cdr3_length: 12; clone_size: NA; cdr3_nt: TGTGCCAGCAGCTCCCCAGGGAGCGAGCAGTTCTTC; cdr3_aa: CASSSPGSEQFF
v_call: TRBV15; d_call: TRBD1; j_call: TRBJ1-2; cdr3_length: 15; clone_size: NA; cdr3_nt: TGTGCCACCAGCACCCGGGACAGGCTTAACTATGGCTACACCTTC; cdr3_aa: CATSTRDRLNYGYTF
v_call: TRBV27; d_call: TRBD1; j_call: TRBJ2-5; cdr3_length: 16; clone_size: NA; cdr3_nt: TGTGCCAGCAGTTTAGGGGACCTGACAGGGAAAGAGACCCAGTACTTC; cdr3_aa: CASSLGDLTGKETQYF
v_call: TRBV2; d_call: TRBD1; j_call: TRBJ1-5; cdr3_length: 15; clone_size: NA; cdr3_nt: TGTGCCAGCAGTAGGGACAGAAATAGCAATCAGCCCCAGCATTTT; cdr3_aa: CASSRDRNSNQPQHF
v_call: TRBV6-6; d_call: NA; j_call: TRBJ2-1; cdr3_length: 12; clone_size: NA; cdr3_nt: TGTGCCAGCAGTTACTCATCGCATGAGCAGTTCTTC; cdr3_aa: CASSYSSHEQFF
v_call: TRBV5-8; d_call: TRBD1; j_call: TRBJ1-6; cdr3_length: 15; clone_size: NA; cdr3_nt: TGTGCCAGCAGCCTGGGGGACAGGGATAATTCACCCCTCCACTTT; cdr3_aa: CASSLGDRDNSPLHF
v_call: TRBV27; d_call: NA; j_call: TRBJ1-1; cdr3_length: 13; clone_size: NA; cdr3_nt: TGTGCCAGCAGTACCACAGGGAGTCGTGGAGCTTTCTTT; cdr3_aa: CASSTTGSRGAFF
v_call: TRBV30; d_call: NA; j_call: TRBJ2-2; cdr3_length: 13; clone_size: NA; cdr3_nt: TGTGCCTGGAGGGACATCGAAACCGGGGAGCTGTTTTTT; cdr3_aa: CAWRDIETGELFF
v_call: TRBV15; d_call: NA; j_call: TRBJ1-2; cdr3_length: 14; clone_size: NA; cdr3_nt: TGTGCCACCAGCCCATTGAGGGACCACTATGGCTACACCTTC; cdr3_aa: CATSPLRDHYGYTF
v_call: TRBV9; d_call: TRBD1; j_call: TRBJ2-5; cdr3_length: 15; clone_size: NA; cdr3_nt: TGTGCCAGCAGCGTAGTTGGGACAGGGGCGACGACCCAGTACTTC; cdr3_aa: CASSVVGTGATTQYF
v_call: TRBV10-3; d_call: NA; j_call: TRBJ1-1; cdr3_length: 11; clone_size: NA; cdr3_nt: TGTGCCATCCGGGGCCCAGGGGAAGCTTTCTTT; cdr3_aa: CAIRGPGEAFF
v_call: TRBV7-2; d_call: TRBD1; j_call: TRBJ2-2; cdr3_length: 15; clone_size: once; cdr3_nt: TGTGCCAGCACTAACGGACAGGGGGCTGCCGGGGAGCTGTTTTTT; cdr3_aa: CASTNGQGAAGELFF
v_call: TRBV29-1; d_call: NA; j_call: TRBJ2-2; cdr3_length: 14; clone_size: NA; cdr3_nt: TGCAGCGTTGAAGGGGGCGCAAACACCGGGGAGCTGTTTTTT; cdr3_aa: CSVEGGANTGELFF